The rows below give T cell receptor beta chains drawn from one sample of a study of CD8+ T cells in alopecia areata. Assay used: immunoSEQ multiplex PCR; TCRdb lists only in-frame clones, some missing. Among 10,000 or so clones listed, over 55% were seen once. Sample: skin, taken at week 0. The source of these receptors is a human donor with alopecia areata. Both conserved end residues are part of each CDR3.

CASSPQTGMKDTQYF TRBJ2-3 TRBV5-1 15
CASSVGLRSFNEKLFF TRBJ1-4 TRBV9 16
CASQQETQYF TRBJ2-5 TRBV6-1 10
CASSEGPMGPYTF TRBJ1-2 TRBV6-1 13
CSVNRETWTEAFF TRBJ1-1 TRBV29-1 13
CASSWFTGELFF TRBJ2-2 TRBV6-8 12
CASSDSSRGGGNEQFF TRBJ2-1 TRBV6-4 16
CASRGQPNTEAFF TRBJ1-1 TRBV7-2 13
CASSLERGAHGYTF TRBJ1-2 TRBV5-1 14
CASSHRQGSGYEQYF TRBJ2-7 TRBV7-2 15
CASISSGLLSYNEQFF TRBJ2-1 TRBV5-8 16
CASSPIMGQTEKLFF TRBJ1-4 TRBV5-4 15
CASSLFIGHVKNIQYF TRBJ2-4 TRBV7-2 16
CASSLHGQGASGYGYTF TRBJ1-2 TRBV5-1 17
CASSGRRDRVHNYGYTF TRBJ1-2 TRBV7-3 17
CASLYRNQPQHF TRBJ1-5 TRBV5-1 12
CASGPPSGPSYEQYF TRBJ2-7 TRBV12-5 15
CASRTSGTGSYEQYF TRBJ2-7 TRBV6-1 15
CAPLPGARRGYTF TRBJ1-2 TRBV2 13
CASSLASGGSPYNEQFF TRBJ2-1 TRBV7-2 17